Presented here are 2 T cell receptor beta chains from one specimen sequenced in a study of cytomegalovirus exposure and HLA in healthy donors. PCR involved 60 Vbeta and 13 Jbeta primers. Data came from immunoSEQ multiplex PCR; TCRdb stores just in-frame clones and leaves some out. The profile shows 190,000 or so clones, 82% of them singletons. Sequencing was done on a sample of PBMCs. Receptors were obtained from a boy between 2 and 15 years old in good health and CMV-seronegative.

The chain carries TRBV9 and TRBJ2-3; TRBD2 aligns across 7 bases. This CDR3 has 14 residues. The V gene end was trimmed by 6 bases and the J gene end by 0 bases; junction bases not matched to a gene: 4. Germline CDR1 reads SGDLS; CDR2 reads YYNGEE. The CDR3 sequence is CASKRGSSTDTQYF. For the CDR3, the DNA is TGTGCCAGCAAGCGGGGTTCGAGCACAGATACGCAGTATTTT.

The chain joins TRBV18 to TRBJ1-4; 7 positions match TRBD1. The CDR3 totals 15 residues. Germline CDR1 and CDR2: KGHSH and LQKENI. V lost 3 bases and J lost 8; bases outside the gene matches: 9. The CDR3 DNA reads TGTGCCAGCTCACCTTGGACAGGCGGGAAAGAAAAACTGTTTTTT. Protein product: CASSPWTGGKEKLFF.